The 27 T cell receptor beta chains listed next were all sequenced from one sample in a study of OX40 agonist ivuxolimab in advanced cancers. The assay was immunoSEQ multiplex PCR, and TCRdb's table has in-frame clones only and misses some. The top ten clones hold about 3.8% of a sample with more than 45,000 clones, approximately 86% of them seen once. The material was CD4+ or CD8+ T cells sorted from blood, obtained in a trial of the OX40 agonist ivuxolimab. These receptors were collected from an adult with an advanced solid tumor such as melanoma, head and neck, liver or kidney cancer.

This clone was detected only once. The rearrangement links TRBV4-1 to TRBJ2-3; D perhaps matches TRBD2 (7 bases). The germline V gene encodes CDR1 MGHRA and CDR2 YSYEKL. V shed 0 bases and J shed 1 base, with 23 bases lying between them. This CDR3 region has 20 residues. CDR3 nucleotide sequence: TGCGCCAGCAGCCAAGATTGGAGGACGGTACGGGGGGCAGGCACAGATACGCAGTATTTT. As protein: CASSQDWRTVRGAGTDTQYF.

The gene calls are TRBV7-9 and TRBJ2-2; 7 bases agree with TRBD1. Unmatched junction bases numbered 7, after V lost 5 bases and J lost 7 bases. The CDR3 consists of 14 residues. The germline V gene has CDR1 SEHNR and CDR2 FQNEAQ (reference sequence). CDR3 in amino acids: CASSPEGARGELFF. The CDR3 DNA follows: TGTGCCAGCAGCCCAGAGGGGGCGCGCGGGGAGCTGTTTTTT.

The J gene is TRBJ2-1, the V gene TRBV11-2; D is ambiguous. This CDR3 region has 14 residues. The V end lost 4 bases, the J end lost 4 bases, and 11 bases lay between the germline ends. Germline V CDR1 and CDR2: SGHAT, FQNNGV. The CDR3 region is CASSSGALYNEQFF. The CDR3 region has the DNA TGTGCCAGCAGCTCGGGCGCCCTTTACAATGAGCAGTTCTTC.

This chain connects TRBV6-5 to TRBJ2-7; tentatively, D is TRBD2 (5 bases). Trimming left V 4 bases short and J 4 bases short, with 14 bases between. In germline, CDR1 is MNHEY, CDR2 SVGAGI. This CDR3 has 14 amino acids. The CDR3 loop is CASSFGLADYEQYF. The CDR3 nucleotides read TGTGCCAGCAGTTTCGGGCTAGCTGATTACGAGCAGTACTTC.

The V and J genes are TRBV7-2 and TRBJ1-1, with a weak D call TRBD1 (6 bases). The CDR3 spans 14 residues. The V end was cut by 5 bases, the J end by 7 bases, with 17 bases between. The germline V gene has CDR1 SGHTA and CDR2 FQGNSA. In DNA form, the CDR3 reads TGTGCCAGCAGCGTTCAGGCGGGGGGCCGTGAAGCTTTCTTT. Encoded protein: CASSVQAGGREAFF.

This clone was counted a single time. The J gene is TRBJ1-2, the V gene TRBV5-1; TRBD1 matches 7 bases. The CDR3 is 13 residues long. Germline CDR1 SGHRS, CDR2 YFSETQ. The ends lost 7 bases at V and 4 bases at J; junction bases unmatched: 7. CDR3 sequence reads: CASGQVSSYGYTF. CDR3 DNA: TGCGCCAGCGGACAGGTATCCTCCTATGGCTACACCTTC.

V is TRBV18 and J is TRBJ1-1; the match to TRBD1 covers 7 bases. CDR1 and CDR2 from the germline V gene are KGHSH and LQKENI. The V segment lost 3 bases and the J segment 4 bases; nucleotides outside the gene matches: 5. This CDR3 has 14 residues. The CDR3 sequence: CASSPTGEGTEAFF. CDR3 nucleotide sequence: TGTGCCAGCTCACCCACAGGGGAGGGCACTGAAGCTTTCTTT.

V is TRBV5-1 and J is TRBJ1-1, with D possibly being TRBD1 (5 bases). Germline V gene lookup returns CDR1 SGHRS and CDR2 YFSETQ. This CDR3 is built from 14 residues. The V end was cut by 3 bases, the J end by 4 bases, with 13 bases between. CDR3 protein: CASSYGGSGTEAFF. The CDR3 region has the DNA TGCGCCAGCAGCTACGGGGGATCCGGCACTGAAGCTTTCTTT. Variable domain in full (rest from reference TRBV5-1 and TRBJ1-1): KAGVTQTPRYLIKTRGQQVTLSCSPISGHRSVSWYQQTPGQGLQFLFEYFSETQRNKGNFPGRFSGRQFSNSRSEMNVSTLELGDSALYLCASSYGGSGTEAFFGQGTRLTVV.

V usage is TRBV5-6 and J usage is TRBJ2-1; 8 bases fit TRBD2. Germline values: CDR1 SGHDT, CDR2 YYEEEE. The CDR3 extends over 15 amino acids. V shed 6 bases and J 6 bases; nucleotides not matched to a gene: 11. This CDR3 reads CASNRLSGRSNEQFF. The CDR3 DNA follows: TGTGCCAGCAATAGGTTGAGCGGGAGAAGCAATGAGCAGTTCTTC.

Concerning this clone: One end of the junction does not line up with germline, which may come from a read error. V and J are TRBV29-1 and TRBJ1-4, with 10 bases fitting TRBD1. Germline CDR1 SQVTM, CDR2 ANQGSEA. This CDR3 is built from 16 residues. The CDR3 sequence is CSVTRDRGVWREKLSF. CDR3 in DNA: TGCAGCGTTACCCGGGACAGGGGAGTATGGAGAGAAAAACTGTCTTTT.

The chain is built from TRBV29-1 and TRBJ2-1; D possibly corresponds to TRBD1 (5 bases). The CDR3 runs to 12 residues. Germline V gives CDR1 SQVTM, CDR2 ANQGSEA. V dropped 4 bases and J dropped 9 bases, with 13 bases sitting between them. The CDR3 loop is CSVGPGWAEQFF. The CDR3, as DNA: TGCAGCGTTGGGCCAGGGTGGGCTGAGCAGTTCTTC.

The V gene is TRBV2, the J gene TRBJ2-7; 7 bases map to TRBD2. The germline V gene has CDR1 SNHLY and CDR2 FYNNEI. This CDR3 has 14 residues. Losses at the gene ends were 5 bases for V and 3 bases for J; bases not matched to a gene: 7. The CDR3 reads CASSPPGGRYEQYF. The CDR3 DNA is TGTGCCAGCAGTCCCCCGGGAGGCCGCTACGAGCAGTACTTC.

The rearrangement links TRBV30 to TRBJ1-1; D remains unclear. The CDR3 contains 13 residues. Per germline, CDR1 GTSNPN and CDR2 SVGIG (reference sequence). The V gene lost 1 base and the J gene lost 0 bases, with 6 bases spanning the gap. As DNA, the CDR3 is TGTGCCTGGAGTGACAGAATGAACACTGAAGCTTTCTTT. This translates into CAWSDRMNTEAFF.

This chain connects TRBV5-1 to TRBJ1-2; a possible D gene is TRBD1 (6 bases). The CDR3 length is 15 residues. CDR1 SGHRS and CDR2 YFSETQ come from the germline V gene. The V gene lost 4 bases and the J gene lost 5 bases, with 18 bases spanning the gap. CDR3 nucleotides: TGCGCCAGCAGCCCGGTCATGGGGGGCGTTTATGGCTACACCTTC. Protein: CASSPVMGGVYGYTF.

The V and J genes are TRBV6-5 and TRBJ1-1; D call uncertain. Germline lookup yields CDR1 MNHEY and CDR2 SVGAGI. Deletions cut 2 bases from V and 1 base from J, with 5 bases between. The CDR3 loop spans 13 amino acids. The CDR3: CASSYTKNTEAFF. CDR3 nucleotides: TGTGCCAGCAGTTACACGAAGAACACTGAAGCTTTCTTT.

This clone was picked up a small number of times. The chain has TRBV6-6 and TRBJ1-1; D ambiguous. Germline-derived CDR1 and CDR2 are MNHNY and SVGAGI (reference sequence). This CDR3 is built from 11 residues. Trimming took off 6 bases at V and 6 bases at J, with 8 bases between the two ends. The CDR3: CASSQKAEAFF. CDR3 coding DNA: TGTGCCAGCAGCCAGAAGGCTGAAGCTTTCTTT.

The V call is TRBV7-2, the J call TRBJ2-1, with D unresolved. This CDR3 spans 15 amino acids. Per germline, CDR1 SGHTA and CDR2 FQGNSA. The V end was cut by 1 base, the J end by 4 bases, with 11 bases between. The CDR3 DNA reads TGTGCCAGCAGCTTAGAGGCAGAAACTTACAATGAGCAGTTCTTC. Translated, it gives CASSLEAETYNEQFF.

The V call is TRBV6-4, the J call TRBJ2-3, with 10 bases lining up with TRBD2. The junction had 5 bases not matched to a gene; V was cut back by 5 bases and J by 3 bases. CDR1 is MRHNA and CDR2 is SNTAGT in the germline V gene. CDR3 length: 15 amino acids. DNA for the CDR3: TGTGCCAGCAGTCCCGGACTAGCGGTAACAGATACGCAGTATTTT. This translates into CASSPGLAVTDTQYF.

The chain combines TRBV6-1 with TRBJ2-5; D is possibly TRBD1 or TRBD2 (5 bases each). This CDR3 has 17 residues. Germline V gene data show CDR1 as MNHNS and CDR2 as SASEGT. Deletions cut 4 bases from V and 5 bases from J, with 23 bases between. CDR3 sequence: CASSVEPPGPWGETQYF. The DNA of the CDR3 is TGTGCCAGCAGTGTCGAGCCACCGGGGCCCTGGGGGGAGACCCAGTACTTC.

The V gene is TRBV15, the J gene TRBJ1-1; D is unresolved. The germline gives CDR1 LNHNV, CDR2 YYDKDF (reference sequence). CDR3 length: 15 residues. Trimming removed 0 bases from V and 0 bases from J, with 8 bases in between. The CDR3 region has the DNA TGTGCCACCAGCAGAGATGTGCGTCTGAACACTGAAGCTTTCTTT. The encoded protein is CATSRDVRLNTEAFF.

V gene TRBV2 combines with J gene TRBJ2-7, with D perhaps TRBD2 (6 bases). V lost 7 bases, J lost 7 bases, and 14 bases lay in between. The CDR3 spans 12 residues. The germline gives CDR1 SNHLY, CDR2 FYNNEI. The CDR3 sequence: CASNSGVGEQYF. CDR3 sequence (DNA): TGTGCCAGCAATTCGGGGGTGGGGGAGCAGTACTTC.

The chain combines TRBV19 with TRBJ1-1, with 10 bases fitting TRBD1. In germline, CDR1 is LNHDA, CDR2 SQIVND (reference sequence). The length of the CDR3 is 13 residues. With 7 bases clipped from V and 8 bases from J, the junction kept 7 bases outside the gene matches. The CDR3 protein is CASTPTGGSEAFF. The CDR3 nucleotides read TGTGCCAGTACGCCGACAGGGGGCTCCGAAGCTTTCTTT.

The chain combines TRBV19 with TRBJ1-4; D is perhaps TRBD1 (6 bases). V was clipped by 8 bases and J by 5 bases, with 12 bases between them. This CDR3 has 13 amino acids. Germline V CDR1 and CDR2: LNHDA, SQIVND (reference sequence). For the CDR3, the DNA is TGTGCCAGTGAGGGACAAAGAAATGAAAAACTGTTTTTT. Amino acid sequence: CASEGQRNEKLFF.

This clone was seen a handful of times. The V and J genes are TRBV4-2 and TRBJ1-1; D is perhaps TRBD1 (6 bases). V was pared by 1 base and J by 0 bases, with 15 bases between. CDR1 and CDR2 from the germline V gene are LGHNA and YNFKEQ. The CDR3 covers 17 residues. CDR3 in amino acids: CASSQATGSSMNTEAFF. As DNA, the CDR3 is TGTGCCAGCAGCCAAGCGACAGGCAGTAGCATGAACACTGAAGCTTTCTTT.

This rearrangement joins TRBV28 to TRBJ1-1; maybe TRBD1 (6 bases). V gave up 7 bases and J gave up 5 bases, with 20 bases separating them. The CDR3 contains 15 residues. Germline CDR1 and CDR2: MDHEN and SYDVKM. The CDR3, as DNA: TGTGCCAGCAAGGACGGGGCGATAGGGGGGACTGAAGCTTTCTTT. It encodes CASKDGAIGGTEAFF.

The V gene is TRBV27, the J gene TRBJ1-6; D is possibly TRBD1 (6 bases). The germline V and J ends were trimmed by 6 bases and 9 bases, with 15 bases remaining between them. In germline, CDR1 is MNHEY, CDR2 SMNVEV (reference sequence). This CDR3 is built from 14 residues. The CDR3 DNA is TGTGCCAGCAGACCGACGTCAGGGGCTTCACCCCTCCACTTT. Translating it yields CASRPTSGASPLHF.

The rearrangement uses TRBV7-9 and TRBJ1-5; D gene unclear. This CDR3 has 14 amino acids. The V gene lost 1 base and the J gene lost 7 bases, with 11 bases spanning the gap. The germline V gene encodes CDR1 SEHNR and CDR2 FQNEAQ (reference sequence). In nucleotides, the CDR3 is TGTGCCAGCAGCTTAGAGACGTTCCACCAGCCCCAGCATTTT. This translates into CASSLETFHQPQHF. Full variable domain (outside the CDR3, taken from reference TRBV7-9 and TRBJ1-5): DTGVSQNPRHKITKRGQNVTFRCDPISEHNRLYWYRQTLGQGPEFLTYFQNEAQLEKSRLLSDRFSAERPKGSFSTLEIQRTEQGDSAMYLCASSLETFHQPQHFGDGTRLSIL.